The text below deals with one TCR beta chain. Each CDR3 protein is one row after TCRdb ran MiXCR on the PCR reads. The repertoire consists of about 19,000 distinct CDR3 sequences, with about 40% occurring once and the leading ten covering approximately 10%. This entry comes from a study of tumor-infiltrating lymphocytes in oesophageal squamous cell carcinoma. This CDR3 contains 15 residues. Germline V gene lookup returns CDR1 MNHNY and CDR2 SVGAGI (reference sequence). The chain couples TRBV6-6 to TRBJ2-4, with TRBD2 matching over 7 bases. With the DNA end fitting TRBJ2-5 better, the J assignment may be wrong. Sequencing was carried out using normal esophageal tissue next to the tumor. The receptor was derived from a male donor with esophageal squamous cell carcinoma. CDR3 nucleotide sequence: TGTGCCAGCAGTTACAGGCGGGAGTTTTGGGAGACCCAGTACTTC. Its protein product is CASSYRREFWETQYF.